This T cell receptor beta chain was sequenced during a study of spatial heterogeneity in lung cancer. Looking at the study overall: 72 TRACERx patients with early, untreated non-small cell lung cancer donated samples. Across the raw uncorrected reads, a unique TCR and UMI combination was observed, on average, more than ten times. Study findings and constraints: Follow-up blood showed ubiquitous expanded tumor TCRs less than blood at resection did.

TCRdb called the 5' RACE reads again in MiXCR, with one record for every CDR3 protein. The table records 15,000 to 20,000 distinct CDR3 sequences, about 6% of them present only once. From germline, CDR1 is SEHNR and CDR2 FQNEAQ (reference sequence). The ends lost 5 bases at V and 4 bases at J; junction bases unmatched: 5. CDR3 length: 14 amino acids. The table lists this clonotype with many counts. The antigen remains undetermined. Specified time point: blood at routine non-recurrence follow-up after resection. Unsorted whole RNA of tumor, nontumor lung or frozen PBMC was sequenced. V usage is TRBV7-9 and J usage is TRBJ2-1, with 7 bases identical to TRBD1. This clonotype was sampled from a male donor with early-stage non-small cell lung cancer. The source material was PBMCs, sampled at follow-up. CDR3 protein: CASSIRQGYNEQFF. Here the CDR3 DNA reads TGTGCCAGCAGCATAAGACAGGGATACAATGAGCAGTTCTTC.